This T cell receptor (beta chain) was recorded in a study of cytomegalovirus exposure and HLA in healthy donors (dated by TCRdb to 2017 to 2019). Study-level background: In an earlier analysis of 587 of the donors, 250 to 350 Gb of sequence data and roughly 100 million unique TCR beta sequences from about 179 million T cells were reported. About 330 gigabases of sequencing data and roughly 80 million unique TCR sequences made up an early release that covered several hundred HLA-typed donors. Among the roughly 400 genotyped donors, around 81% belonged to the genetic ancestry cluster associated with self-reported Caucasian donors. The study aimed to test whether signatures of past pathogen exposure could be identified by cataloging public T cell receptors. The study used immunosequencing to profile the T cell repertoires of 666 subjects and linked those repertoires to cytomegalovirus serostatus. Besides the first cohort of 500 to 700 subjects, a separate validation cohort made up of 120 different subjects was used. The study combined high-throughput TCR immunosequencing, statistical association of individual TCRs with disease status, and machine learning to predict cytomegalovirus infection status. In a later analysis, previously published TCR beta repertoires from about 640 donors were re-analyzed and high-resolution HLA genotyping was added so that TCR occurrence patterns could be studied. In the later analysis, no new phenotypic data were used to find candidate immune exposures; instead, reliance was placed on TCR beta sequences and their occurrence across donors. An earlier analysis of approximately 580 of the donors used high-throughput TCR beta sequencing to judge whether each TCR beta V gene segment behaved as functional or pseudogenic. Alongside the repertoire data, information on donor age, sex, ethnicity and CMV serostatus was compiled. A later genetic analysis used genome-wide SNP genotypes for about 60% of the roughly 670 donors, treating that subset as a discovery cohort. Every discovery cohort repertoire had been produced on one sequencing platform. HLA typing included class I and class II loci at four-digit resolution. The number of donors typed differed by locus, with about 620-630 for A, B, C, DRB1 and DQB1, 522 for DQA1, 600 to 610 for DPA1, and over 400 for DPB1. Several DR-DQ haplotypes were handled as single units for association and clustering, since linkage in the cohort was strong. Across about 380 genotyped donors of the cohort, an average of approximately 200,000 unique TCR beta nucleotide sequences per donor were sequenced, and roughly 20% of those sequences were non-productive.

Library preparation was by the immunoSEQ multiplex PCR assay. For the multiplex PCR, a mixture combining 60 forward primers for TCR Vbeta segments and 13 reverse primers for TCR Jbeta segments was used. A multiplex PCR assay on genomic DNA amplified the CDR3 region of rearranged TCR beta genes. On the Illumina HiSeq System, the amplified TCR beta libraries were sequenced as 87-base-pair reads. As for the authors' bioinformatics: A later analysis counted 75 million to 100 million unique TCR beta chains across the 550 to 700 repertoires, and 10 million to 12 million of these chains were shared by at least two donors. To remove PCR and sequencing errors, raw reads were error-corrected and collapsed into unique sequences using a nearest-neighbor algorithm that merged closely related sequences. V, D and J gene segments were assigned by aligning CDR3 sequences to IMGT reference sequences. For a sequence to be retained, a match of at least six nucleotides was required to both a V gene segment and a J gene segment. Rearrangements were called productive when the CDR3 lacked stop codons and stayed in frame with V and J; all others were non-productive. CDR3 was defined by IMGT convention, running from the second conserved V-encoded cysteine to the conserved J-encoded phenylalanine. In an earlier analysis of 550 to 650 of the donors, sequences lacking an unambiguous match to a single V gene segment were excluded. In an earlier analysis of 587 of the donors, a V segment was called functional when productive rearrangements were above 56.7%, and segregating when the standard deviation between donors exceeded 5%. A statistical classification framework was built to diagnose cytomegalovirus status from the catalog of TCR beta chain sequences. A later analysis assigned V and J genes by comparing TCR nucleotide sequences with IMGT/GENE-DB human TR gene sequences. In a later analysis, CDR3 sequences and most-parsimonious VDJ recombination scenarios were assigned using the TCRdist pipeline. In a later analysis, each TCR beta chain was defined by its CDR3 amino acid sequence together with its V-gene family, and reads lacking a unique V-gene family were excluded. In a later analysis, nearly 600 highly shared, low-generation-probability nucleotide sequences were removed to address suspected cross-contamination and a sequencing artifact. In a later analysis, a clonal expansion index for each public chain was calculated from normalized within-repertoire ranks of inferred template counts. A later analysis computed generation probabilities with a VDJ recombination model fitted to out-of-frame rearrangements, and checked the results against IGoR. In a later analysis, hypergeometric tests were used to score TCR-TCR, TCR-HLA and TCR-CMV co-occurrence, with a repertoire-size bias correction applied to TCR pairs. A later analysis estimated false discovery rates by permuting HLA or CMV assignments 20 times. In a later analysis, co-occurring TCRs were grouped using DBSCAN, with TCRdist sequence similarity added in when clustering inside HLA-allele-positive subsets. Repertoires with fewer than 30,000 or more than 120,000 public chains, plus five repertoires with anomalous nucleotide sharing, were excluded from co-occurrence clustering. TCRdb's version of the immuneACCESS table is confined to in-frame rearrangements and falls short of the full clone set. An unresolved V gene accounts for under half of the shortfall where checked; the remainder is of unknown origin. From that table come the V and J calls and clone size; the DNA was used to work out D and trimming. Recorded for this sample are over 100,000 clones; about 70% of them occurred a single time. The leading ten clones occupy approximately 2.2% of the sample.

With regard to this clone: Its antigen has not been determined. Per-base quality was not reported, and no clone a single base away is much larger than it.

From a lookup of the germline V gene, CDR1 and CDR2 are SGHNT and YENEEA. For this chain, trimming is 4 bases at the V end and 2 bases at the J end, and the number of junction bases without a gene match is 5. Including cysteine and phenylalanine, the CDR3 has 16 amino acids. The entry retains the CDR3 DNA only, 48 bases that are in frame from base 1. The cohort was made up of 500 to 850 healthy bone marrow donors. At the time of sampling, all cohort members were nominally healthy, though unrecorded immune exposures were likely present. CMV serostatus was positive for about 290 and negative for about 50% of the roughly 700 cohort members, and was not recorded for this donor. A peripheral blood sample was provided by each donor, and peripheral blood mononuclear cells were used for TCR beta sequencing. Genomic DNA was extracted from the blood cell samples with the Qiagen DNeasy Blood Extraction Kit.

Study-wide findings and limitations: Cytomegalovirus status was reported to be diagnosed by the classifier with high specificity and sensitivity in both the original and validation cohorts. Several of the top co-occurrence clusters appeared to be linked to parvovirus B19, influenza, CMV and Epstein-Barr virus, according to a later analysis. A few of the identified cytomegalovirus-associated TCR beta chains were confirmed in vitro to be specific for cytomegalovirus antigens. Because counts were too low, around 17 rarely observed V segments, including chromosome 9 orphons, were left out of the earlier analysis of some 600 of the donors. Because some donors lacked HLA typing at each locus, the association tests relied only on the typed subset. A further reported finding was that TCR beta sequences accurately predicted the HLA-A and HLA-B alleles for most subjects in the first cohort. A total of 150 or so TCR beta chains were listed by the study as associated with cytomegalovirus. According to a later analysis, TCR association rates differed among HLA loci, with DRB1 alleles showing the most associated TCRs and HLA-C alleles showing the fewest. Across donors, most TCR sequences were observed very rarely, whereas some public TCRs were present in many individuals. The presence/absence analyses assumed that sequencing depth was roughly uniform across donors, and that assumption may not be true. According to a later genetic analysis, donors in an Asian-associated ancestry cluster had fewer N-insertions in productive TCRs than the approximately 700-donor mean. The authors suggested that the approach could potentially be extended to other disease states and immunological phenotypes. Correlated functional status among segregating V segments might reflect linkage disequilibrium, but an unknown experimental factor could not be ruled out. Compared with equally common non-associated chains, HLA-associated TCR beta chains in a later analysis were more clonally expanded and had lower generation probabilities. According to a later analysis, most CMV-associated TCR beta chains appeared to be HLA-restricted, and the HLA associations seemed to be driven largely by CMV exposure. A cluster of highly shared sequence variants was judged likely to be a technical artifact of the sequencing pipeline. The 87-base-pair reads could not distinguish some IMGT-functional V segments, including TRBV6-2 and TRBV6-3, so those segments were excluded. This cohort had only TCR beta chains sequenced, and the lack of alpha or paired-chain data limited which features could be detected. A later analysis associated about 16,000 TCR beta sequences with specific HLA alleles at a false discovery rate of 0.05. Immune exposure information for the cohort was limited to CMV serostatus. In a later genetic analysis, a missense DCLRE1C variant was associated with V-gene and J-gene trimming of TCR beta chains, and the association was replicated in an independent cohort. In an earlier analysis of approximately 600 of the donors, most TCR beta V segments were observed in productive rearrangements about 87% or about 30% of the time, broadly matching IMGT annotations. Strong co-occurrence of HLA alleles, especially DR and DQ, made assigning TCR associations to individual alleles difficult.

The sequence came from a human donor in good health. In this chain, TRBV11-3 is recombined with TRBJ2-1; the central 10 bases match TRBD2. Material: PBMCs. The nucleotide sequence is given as TGTGCCAGCAGCTCCCAGACTAGCGGGCCCTACAATGAGCAGTTCTTC. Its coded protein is CASSSQTSGPYNEQFF.